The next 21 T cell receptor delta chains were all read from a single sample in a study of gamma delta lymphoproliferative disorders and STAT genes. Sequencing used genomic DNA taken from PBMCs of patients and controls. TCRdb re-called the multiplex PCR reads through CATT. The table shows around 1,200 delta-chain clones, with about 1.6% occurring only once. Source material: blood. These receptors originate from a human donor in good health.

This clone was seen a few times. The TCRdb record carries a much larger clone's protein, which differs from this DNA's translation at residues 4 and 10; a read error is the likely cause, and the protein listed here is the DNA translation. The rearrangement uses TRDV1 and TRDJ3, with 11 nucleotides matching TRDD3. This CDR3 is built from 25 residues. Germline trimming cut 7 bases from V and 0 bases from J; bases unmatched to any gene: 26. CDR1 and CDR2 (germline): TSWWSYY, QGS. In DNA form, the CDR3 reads TGTGCTCTTGAGCAAACCGAATTTCCTGCCCCAAGTACTGGGGGATACTCCTGGGACACCCGACAGATGTTTTTC. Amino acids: CALEQTEFPAPSTGGYSWDTRQMFF.

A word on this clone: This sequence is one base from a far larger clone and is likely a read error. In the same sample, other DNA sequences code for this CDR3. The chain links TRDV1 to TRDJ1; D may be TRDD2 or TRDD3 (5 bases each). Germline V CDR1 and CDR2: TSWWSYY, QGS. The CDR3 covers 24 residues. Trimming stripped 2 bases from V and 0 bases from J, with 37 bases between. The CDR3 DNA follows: TGTGCTCTTGGGGAATTGGGCGTCCTAAATTGGTGGGGCCCCAAAGCGGAGTACACCGATAAACTCATCTTT. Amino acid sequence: CALGELGVLNWWGPKAEYTDKLIF.

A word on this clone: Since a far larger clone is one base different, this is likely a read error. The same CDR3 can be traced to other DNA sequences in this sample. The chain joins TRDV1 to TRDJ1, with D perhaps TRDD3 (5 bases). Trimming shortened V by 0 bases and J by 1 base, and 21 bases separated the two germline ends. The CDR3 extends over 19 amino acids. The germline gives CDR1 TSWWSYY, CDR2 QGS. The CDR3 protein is CALGELEGGYDWVTDKLIF. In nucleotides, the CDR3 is TGTGCTCTTGGGGAACTAGAAGGGGGGTACGATTGGGTCACCGATAAACTCATCTTT.

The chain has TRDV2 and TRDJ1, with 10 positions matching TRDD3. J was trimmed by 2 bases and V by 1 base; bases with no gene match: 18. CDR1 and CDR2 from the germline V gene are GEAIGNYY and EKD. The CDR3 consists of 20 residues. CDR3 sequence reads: CACDTIPTPVLGDQTDKLIF. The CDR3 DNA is TGTGCCTGTGACACGATTCCTACCCCGGTACTGGGGGATCAGACCGATAAACTCATCTTT.

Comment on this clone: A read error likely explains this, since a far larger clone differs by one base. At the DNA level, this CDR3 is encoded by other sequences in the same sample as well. The DNA for the CDR3 is TGTGCCTGTGAGGGTGGGGGACTACCTTGCGCCGATAAACTCATCTTT. It specifies CACEGGGLPCADKLIF. The rearrangement joins TRDV2 to TRDJ1, with 7 bases aligning to TRDD3. CDR1 and CDR2 (germline): GEAIGNYY, EKD. This CDR3 is built from 16 residues. V shed 4 bases, J shed 3 bases, and the junction held 13 bases outside the gene matches.

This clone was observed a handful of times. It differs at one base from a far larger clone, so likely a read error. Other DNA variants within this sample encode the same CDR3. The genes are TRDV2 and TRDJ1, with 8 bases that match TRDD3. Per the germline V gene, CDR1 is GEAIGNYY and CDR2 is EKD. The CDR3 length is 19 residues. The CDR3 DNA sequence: TGTGCCTGCGACACCTTCCCCACTAGGGGGATAGTGGGGTCCGATAAACTCATCTTT. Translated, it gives CACDTFPTRGIVGSDKLIF.

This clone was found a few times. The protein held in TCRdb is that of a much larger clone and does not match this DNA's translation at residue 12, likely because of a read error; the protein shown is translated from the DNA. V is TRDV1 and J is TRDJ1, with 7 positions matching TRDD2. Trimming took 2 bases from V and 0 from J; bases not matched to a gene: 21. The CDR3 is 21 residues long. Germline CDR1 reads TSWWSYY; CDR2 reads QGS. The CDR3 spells CALGEFLRGGWRSLYTDKLIF. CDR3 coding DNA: TGTGCTCTTGGGGAATTCCTACGGGGTGGCTGGAGGTCCCTGTACACCGATAAACTCATCTTT.

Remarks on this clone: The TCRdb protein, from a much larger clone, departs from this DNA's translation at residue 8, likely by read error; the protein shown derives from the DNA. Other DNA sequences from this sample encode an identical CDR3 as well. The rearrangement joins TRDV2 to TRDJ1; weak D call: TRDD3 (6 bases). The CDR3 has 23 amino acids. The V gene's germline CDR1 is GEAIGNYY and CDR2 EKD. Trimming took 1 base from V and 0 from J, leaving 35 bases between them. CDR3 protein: CACDTRGVITGGARPPNTDKLIF. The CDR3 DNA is TGTGCCTGTGACACACGTGGGGTAATTACCGGGGGAGCCAGGCCCCCAAACACCGATAAACTCATCTTT.

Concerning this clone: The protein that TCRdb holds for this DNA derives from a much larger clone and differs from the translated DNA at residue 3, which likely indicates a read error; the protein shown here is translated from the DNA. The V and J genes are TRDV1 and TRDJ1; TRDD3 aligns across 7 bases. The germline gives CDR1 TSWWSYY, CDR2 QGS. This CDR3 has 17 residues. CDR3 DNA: TGTGCTTTTGGGGAACTATGGGGGACCCCTTACACCGATAAACTCATCTTT. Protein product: CAFGELWGTPYTDKLIF.

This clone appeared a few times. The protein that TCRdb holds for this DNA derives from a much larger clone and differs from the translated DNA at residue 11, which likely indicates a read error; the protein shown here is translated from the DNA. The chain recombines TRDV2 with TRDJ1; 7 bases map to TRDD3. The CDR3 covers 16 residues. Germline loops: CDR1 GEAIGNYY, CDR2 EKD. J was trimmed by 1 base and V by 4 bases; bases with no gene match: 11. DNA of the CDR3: TGTGCCTGTGAAGGTGGGGGACTACCTTGCACCGATAAACTCATCTTT. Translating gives CACEGGGLPCTDKLIF.

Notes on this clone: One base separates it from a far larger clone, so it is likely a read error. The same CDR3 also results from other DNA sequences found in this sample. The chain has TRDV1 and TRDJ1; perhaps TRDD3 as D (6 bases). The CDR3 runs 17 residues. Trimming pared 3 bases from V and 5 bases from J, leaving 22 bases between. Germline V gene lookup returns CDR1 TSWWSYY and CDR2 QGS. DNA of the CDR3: TGTGCTCTTGGGGACCCGGTTCGGGGGAGAGGCACTGATAAACTCATCTTT. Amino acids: CALGDPVRGRGTDKLIF.

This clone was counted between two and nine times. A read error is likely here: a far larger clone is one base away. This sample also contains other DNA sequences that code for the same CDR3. The CDR3 DNA reads TGTGCCTGTGACACCTTCCCTACTAGGGGGATAGTGGGGTCCGATAAACTCATCTTT. Its translation is CACDTFPTRGIVGSDKLIF. V and J are TRDV2 and TRDJ1, with 8 bases aligning to TRDD3. The CDR3 loop spans 19 amino acids. Germline CDR1 GEAIGNYY, CDR2 EKD. Germline trimming cut 0 bases from V and 3 bases from J; bases unmatched to any gene: 17.

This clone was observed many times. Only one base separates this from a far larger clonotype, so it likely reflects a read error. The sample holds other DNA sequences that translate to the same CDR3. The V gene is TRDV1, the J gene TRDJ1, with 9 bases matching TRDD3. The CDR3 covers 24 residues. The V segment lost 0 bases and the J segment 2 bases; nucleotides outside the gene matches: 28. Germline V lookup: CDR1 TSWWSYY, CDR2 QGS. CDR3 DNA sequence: TGTGCTCTTGGGGAACTGGCAAACTCGTACTGGGGGACGGGTCTGCCCCACCCGACCGATAAACTCATCTTT. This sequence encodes CALGELANSYWGTGLPHPTDKLIF.

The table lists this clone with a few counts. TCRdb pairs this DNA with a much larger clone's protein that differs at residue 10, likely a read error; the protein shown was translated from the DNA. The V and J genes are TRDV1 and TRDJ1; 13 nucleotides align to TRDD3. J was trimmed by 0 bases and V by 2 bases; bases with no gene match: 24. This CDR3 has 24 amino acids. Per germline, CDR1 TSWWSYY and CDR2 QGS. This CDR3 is CALGEGGCLLTLILGDTYTDKLIF. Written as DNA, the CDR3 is TGTGCTCTTGGGGAAGGGGGTTGCCTTCTTACCCTTATACTGGGGGATACGTACACCGATAAACTCATCTTT.

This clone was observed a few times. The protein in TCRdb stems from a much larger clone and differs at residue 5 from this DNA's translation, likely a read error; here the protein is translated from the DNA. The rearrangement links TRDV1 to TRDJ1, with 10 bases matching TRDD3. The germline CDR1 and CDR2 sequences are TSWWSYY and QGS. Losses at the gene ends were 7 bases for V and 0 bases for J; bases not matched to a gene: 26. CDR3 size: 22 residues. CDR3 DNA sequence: TGTGCTCTTGAGGCCCTTCCCGTTCTTTATAGTGGGGGATACAAGTACACCGATAAACTCATCTTT. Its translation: CALEALPVLYSGGYKYTDKLIF.

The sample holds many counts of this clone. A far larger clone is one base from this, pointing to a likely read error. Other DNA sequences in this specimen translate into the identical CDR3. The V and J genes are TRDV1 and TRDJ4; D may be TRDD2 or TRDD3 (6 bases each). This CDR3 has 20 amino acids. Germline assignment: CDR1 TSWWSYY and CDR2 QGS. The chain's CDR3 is CALGEGWDPPTVLGARPLIF. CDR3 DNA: TGTGCTCTTGGGGAAGGGTGGGATCCTCCTACCGTACTGGGAGCCAGACCCCTAATCTTT.

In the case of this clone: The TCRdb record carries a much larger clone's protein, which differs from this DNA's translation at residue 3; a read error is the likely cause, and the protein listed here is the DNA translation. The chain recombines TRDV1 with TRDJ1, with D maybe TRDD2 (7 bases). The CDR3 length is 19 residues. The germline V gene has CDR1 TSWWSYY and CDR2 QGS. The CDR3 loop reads CAPGELSFLSPSRPDKLIF. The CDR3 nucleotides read TGTGCTCCTGGGGAACTTTCCTTCCTTTCTCCTTCTCGGCCCGATAAACTCATCTTT.

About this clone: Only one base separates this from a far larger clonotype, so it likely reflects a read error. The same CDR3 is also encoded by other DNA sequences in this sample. CDR3 coding DNA: TGTGCCTGTGACACCATCCGGGGGCTCCCCCGAGTAGGCTCCTGGGACACCCGACAGATGTTCTTC. This sequence encodes CACDTIRGLPRVGSWDTRQMFF. The rearrangement uses TRDV2 and TRDJ3; weak D call: TRDD3 (5 bases). CDR3 size: 22 residues. CDR1 GEAIGNYY and CDR2 EKD come from the germline V gene.

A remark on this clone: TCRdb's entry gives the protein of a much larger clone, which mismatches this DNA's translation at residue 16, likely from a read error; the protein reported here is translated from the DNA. The CDR3 coding sequence is TGTGCTCTTGGGGACCCGGTTCGGGGGAGAGGCACCGATAAACTCACCTTT. Amino acids: CALGDPVRGRGTDKLTF. J is TRDJ1 and V is TRDV1; tentatively, D is TRDD3 (6 bases). The germline gives CDR1 TSWWSYY, CDR2 QGS. The CDR3 has 17 amino acids.

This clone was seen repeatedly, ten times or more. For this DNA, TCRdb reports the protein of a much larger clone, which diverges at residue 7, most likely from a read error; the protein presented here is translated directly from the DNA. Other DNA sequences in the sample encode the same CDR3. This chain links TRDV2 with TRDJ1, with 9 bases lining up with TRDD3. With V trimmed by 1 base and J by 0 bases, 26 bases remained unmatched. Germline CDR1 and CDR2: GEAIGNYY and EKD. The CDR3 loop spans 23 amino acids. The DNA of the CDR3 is TGTGCCTGTGACACACGTAGGGCAATTACTGGGGGAGCCAGGCCCCCAAACACCGATAAACTCATCTTT. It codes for CACDTRRAITGGARPPNTDKLIF.

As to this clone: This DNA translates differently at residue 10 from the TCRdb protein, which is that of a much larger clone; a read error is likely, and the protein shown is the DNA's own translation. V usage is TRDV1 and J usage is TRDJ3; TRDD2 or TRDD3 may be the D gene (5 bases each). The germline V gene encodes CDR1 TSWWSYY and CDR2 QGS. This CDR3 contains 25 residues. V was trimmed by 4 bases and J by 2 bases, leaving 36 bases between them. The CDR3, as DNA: TGTGCTCTTGGGGGTACCTACGGAATGAGGGATTTTATCTTTTTTGGGACCTGGGACACCCGACAGATGTTTTTC. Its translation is CALGGTYGMRDFIFFGTWDTRQMFF.